The source of this T cell receptor beta chain is a study of CXCR3-negative and CXCR3-positive naive CD8 T cells. Within the CD8+ T cell compartment, naive cells were CD45RO-CCR7+CD27+CD95-. Notes on the study in general: After cryopreservation, CXCR3 expression dropped partially; most assays used fresh PBMCs. Naive cells with CXCR3 showed TRB CDR3s that were more hydrophobic than those in CXCR3-negative naive cells. Memory CD8+ cells showed much lower diversity, while both naive subsets were comparably high.

Concerning this clonotype: Its antigen is unknown.

The CDR3 loop spans 14 amino acids. Germline values: CDR1 SQVTM, CDR2 ANQGSEA. Each TRB cDNA library was prepared by 5' RACE (with UMI labels). Following a re-call of the 5' RACE reads, TCRdb has one entry per CDR3 protein and lacks DNA. Its table records some 53,000 distinct CDR3 sequences. The TCR was taken from a human donor in good health. Some clones in this sample may be carry-over from other donors' samples. The sample taken for sequencing was naive CXCR3+ CD8+ T cells from blood. The subset is: CD45RO-CCR7+CD27+CD95- naive CD8+ T cells expressing CXCR3 (TNR3+). V and J are TRBV29-1 and TRBJ2-2; TCRdb reports TRBD2, a call that lacks DNA to check it against. CDR3 sequence reads: CSVGGGVRTGELFF.